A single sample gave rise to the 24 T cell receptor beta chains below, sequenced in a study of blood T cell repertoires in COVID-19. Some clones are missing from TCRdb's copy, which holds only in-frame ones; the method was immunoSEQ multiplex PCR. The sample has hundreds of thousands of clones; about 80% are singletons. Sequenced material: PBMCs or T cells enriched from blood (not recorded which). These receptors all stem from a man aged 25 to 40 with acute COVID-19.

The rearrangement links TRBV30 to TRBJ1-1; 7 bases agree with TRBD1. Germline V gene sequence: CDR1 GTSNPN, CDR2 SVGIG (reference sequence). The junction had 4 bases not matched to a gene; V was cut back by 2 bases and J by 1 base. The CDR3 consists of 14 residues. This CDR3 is CAWSTPGGNTEAFF. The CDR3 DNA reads TGTGCCTGGAGTACACCAGGGGGGAACACTGAAGCTTTCTTT.

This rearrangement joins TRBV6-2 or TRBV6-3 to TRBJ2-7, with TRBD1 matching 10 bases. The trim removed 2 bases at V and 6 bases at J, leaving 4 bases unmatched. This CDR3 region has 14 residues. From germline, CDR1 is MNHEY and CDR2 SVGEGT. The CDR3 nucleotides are TGTGCCAGCAGTTACGGGACAGGGGTGGCCGAGCAGTACGTC. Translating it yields CASSYGTGVAEQYV.

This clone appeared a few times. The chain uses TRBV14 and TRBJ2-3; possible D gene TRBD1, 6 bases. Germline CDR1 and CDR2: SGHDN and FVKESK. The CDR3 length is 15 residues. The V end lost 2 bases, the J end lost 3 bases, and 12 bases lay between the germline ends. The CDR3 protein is CASSQMGTKTDTQYF. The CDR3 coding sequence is TGTGCCAGCAGCCAAATGGGGACAAAAACAGATACGCAGTATTTT.

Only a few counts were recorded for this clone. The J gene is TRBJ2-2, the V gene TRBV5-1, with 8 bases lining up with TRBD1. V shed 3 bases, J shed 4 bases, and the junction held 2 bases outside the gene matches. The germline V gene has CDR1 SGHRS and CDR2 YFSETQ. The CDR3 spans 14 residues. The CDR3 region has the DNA TGCGCCAGCAGCTCCAGGGGGCGCACCGGGGAGCTGTTTTTT. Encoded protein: CASSSRGRTGELFF.

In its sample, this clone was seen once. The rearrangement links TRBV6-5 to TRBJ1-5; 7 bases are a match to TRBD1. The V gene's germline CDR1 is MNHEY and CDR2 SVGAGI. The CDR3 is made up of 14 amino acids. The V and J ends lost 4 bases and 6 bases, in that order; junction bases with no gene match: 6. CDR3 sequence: CASSFDRVSQPQHF. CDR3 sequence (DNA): TGTGCCAGCAGTTTTGACAGGGTGTCTCAGCCCCAGCATTTT.

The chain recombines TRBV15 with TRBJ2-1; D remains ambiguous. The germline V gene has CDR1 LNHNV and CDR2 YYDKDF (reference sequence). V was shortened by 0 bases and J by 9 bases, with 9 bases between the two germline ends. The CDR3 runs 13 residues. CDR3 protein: CATSRDLAAEQFF. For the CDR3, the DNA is TGTGCCACCAGCAGAGATCTGGCCGCTGAGCAGTTCTTC.

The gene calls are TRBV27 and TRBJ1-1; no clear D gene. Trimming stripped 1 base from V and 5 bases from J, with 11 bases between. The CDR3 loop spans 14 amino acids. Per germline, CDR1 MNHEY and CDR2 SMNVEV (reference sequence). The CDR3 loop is CASSLFGYVTEAFF. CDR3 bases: TGTGCCAGCAGTTTATTCGGTTACGTGACTGAAGCTTTCTTT.

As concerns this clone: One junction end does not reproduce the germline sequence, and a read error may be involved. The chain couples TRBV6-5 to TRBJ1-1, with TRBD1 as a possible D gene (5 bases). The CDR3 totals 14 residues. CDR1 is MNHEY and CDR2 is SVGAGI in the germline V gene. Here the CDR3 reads CASIQSGGNAEAFF. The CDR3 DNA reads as TGTGCCAGCATCCAATCGGGGGGGAACGCTGAAGCTTTCTTT.

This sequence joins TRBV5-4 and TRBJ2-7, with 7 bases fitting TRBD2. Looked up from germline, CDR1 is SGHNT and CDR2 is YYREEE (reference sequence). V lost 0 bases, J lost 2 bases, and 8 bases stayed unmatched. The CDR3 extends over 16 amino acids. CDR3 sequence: CASSLGASGMTYEQYV. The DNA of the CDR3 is TGTGCCAGCAGCTTGGGGGCCAGCGGGATGACCTACGAGCAGTACGTC.

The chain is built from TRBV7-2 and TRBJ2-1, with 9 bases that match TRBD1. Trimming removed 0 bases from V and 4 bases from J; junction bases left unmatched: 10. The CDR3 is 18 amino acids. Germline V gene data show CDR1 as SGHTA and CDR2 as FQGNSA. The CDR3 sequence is CASSLAISGTGIYNEQFF. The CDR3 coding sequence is TGTGCCAGCAGCTTAGCGATCTCCGGGACAGGGATATACAATGAGCAGTTCTTC.

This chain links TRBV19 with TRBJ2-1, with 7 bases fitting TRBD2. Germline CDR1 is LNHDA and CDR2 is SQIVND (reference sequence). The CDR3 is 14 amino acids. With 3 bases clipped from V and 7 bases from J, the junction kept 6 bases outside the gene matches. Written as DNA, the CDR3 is TGTGCCAGTAGTATTCGGCTAGCGGAGAATGAGCAGTTCTTC. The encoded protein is CASSIRLAENEQFF.

Here the CDR3 reads CASSLGPAGGRDTQYF. The DNA for the CDR3 is TGTGCCAGCAGCTTAGGGCCAGCGGGGGGGCGAGATACGCAGTATTTT. This chain links TRBV7-2 with TRBJ2-3; 10 nucleotides match TRBD2. This CDR3 comprises 16 residues. Germline CDR1 SGHTA, CDR2 FQGNSA. J gave up 5 bases and V 1 base, and 6 bases lay outside the gene matches.

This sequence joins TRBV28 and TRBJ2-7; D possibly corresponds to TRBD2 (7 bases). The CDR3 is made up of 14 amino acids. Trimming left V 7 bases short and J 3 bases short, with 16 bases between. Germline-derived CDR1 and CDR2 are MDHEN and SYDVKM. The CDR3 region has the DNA TGTGCCAGCAATAGCGGGCAGGGGCTCTACGAGCAGTACGTC. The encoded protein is CASNSGQGLYEQYV.

The CDR3 reads CASSQDRVRSPLHF. The DNA of the CDR3 is TGTGCCAGCTCCCAAGACAGGGTACGCTCACCCCTCCACTTT. The chain has TRBV18 and TRBJ1-6, with 7 positions matching TRBD1. The germline V gene has CDR1 KGHSH and CDR2 LQKENI. This CDR3 is built from 14 residues. Trimming cost V 6 bases and J 10 bases; bases outside gene matches: 9.

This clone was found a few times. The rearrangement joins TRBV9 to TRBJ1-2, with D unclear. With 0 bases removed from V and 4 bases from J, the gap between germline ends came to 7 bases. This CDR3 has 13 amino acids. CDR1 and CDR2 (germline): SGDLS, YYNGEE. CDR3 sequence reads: CASSVEQSYGYTF. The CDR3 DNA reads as TGTGCCAGCAGCGTAGAACAGTCCTATGGCTACACCTTC.

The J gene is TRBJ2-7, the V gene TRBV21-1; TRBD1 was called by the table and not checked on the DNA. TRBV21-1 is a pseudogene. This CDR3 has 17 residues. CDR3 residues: CASGSGDRVHSTYEQYV. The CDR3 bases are TGTGCCAGCGGAAGCGGGGACAGGGTCCATTCTACCTACGAGCAGTACGTC.

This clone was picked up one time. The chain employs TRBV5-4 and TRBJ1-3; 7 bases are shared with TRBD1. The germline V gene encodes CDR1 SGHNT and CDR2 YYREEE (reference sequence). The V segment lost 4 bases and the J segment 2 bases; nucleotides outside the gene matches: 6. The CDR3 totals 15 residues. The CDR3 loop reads CASSPGQNPGNTIYF. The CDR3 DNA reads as TGTGCCAGCAGCCCGGGACAGAACCCTGGAAACACCATATATTTT.

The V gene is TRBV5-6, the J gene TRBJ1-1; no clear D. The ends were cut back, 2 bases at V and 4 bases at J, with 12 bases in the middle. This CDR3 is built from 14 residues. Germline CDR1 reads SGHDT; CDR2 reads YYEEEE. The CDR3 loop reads CASSFRGPGTEAFF. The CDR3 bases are TGTGCCAGCAGCTTCCGGGGTCCGGGCACTGAAGCTTTCTTT.

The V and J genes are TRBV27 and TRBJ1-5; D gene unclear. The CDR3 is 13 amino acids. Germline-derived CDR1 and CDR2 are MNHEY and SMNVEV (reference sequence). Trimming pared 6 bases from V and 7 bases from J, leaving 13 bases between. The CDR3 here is CASSSYITQPQHF. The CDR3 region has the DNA TGTGCCAGCAGCTCCTATATAACGCAGCCCCAGCATTTT.

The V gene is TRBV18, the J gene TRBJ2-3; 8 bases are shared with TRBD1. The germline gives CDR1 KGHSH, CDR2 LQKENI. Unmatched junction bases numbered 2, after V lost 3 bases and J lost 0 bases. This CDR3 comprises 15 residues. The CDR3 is CASSPDRASTDTQYF. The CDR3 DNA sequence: TGTGCCAGCTCACCGGACAGGGCGAGCACAGATACGCAGTATTTT.

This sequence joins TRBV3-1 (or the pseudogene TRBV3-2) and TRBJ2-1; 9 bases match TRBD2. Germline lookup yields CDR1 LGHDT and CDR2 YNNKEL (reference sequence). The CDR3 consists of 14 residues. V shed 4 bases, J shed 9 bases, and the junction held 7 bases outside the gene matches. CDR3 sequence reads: CASSLPGLATEQFF. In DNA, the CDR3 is TGTGCCAGCAGCCTTCCGGGACTAGCTACTGAGCAGTTCTTC.

CDR3 DNA: TGTGCCAGCAGCTTGTTCGGGACAGGGGGAGACAATGAGCAGTTCTTC. Translating gives CASSLFGTGGDNEQFF. J is TRBJ2-1 and V is TRBV5-6, with 11 bases matching TRBD1. This CDR3 spans 16 amino acids. Looked up from germline, CDR1 is SGHDT and CDR2 is YYEEEE. The V segment lost 1 base and the J segment 5 bases; nucleotides outside the gene matches: 5.

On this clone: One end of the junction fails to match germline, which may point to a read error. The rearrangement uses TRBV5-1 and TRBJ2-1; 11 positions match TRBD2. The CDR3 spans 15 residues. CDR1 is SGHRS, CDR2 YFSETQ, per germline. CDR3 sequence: CASSGSGRALNEQFF. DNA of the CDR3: TGTGCCAGCAGCGGTAGCGGGAGGGCCTTGAATGAGCAGTTCTTC.

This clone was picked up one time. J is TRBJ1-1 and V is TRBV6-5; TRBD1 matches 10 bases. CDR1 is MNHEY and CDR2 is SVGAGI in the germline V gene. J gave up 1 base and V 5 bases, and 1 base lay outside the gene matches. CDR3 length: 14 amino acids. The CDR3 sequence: CASSRTGGNTEAFF. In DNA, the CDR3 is TGTGCCAGCAGTCGGACAGGGGGGAACACTGAAGCTTTCTTT.